This TCR beta chain is drawn from a study of T cell responses to AZD1222 COVID-19 vaccine. Study at large: Second-dose groups at about 4 or about 12 weeks were pooled. Findings and caveats of the study: White British ancestry dominated among donors, who included more females, and clonal diversity was possibly underestimated. The CD4 TCRs associated with vaccination extended across spike and predominated at 160-218 and 743-854. Seropositive at baseline were only a handful of AZD1222 recipients.

The CDR3 runs 15 residues. Germline loops: CDR1 MRHNA, CDR2 SNTAGT. The V gene end was trimmed by 6 bases and the J gene end by 3 bases; junction bases not matched to a gene: 9. Profiled with immunoSEQ multiplex PCR; TCRdb holds only in-frame clones, not every one. The repertoire holds 140,000 to 150,000 clones, about nine tenths seen once, with 1.7% in the top ten. This clone showed up just a few times. The antigen is undetermined. This chain uses TRBV6-4 with TRBJ1-1, with 8 nucleotides matching TRBD1. Sequenced here: peripheral blood, sampled on day 0 of AZD1222 vaccination. The clonotype was recovered from an adult in good health. The CDR3 loop is CASSPNPGGHTEAFF. The DNA of the CDR3 is TGTGCCAGCAGCCCCAACCCAGGGGGCCACACTGAAGCTTTCTTT.